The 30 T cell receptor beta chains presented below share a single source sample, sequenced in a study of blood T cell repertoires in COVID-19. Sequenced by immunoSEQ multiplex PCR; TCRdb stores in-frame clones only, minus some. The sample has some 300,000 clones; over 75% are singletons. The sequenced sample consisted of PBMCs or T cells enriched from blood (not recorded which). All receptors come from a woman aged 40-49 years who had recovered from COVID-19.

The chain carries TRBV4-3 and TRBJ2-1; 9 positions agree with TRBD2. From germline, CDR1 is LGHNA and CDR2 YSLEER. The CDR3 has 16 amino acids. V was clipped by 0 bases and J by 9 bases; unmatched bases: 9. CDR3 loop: CASSQDPSRGGVEQFF. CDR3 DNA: TGCGCCAGCAGCCAAGATCCCTCGCGGGGGGGGGTTGAGCAGTTCTTC.

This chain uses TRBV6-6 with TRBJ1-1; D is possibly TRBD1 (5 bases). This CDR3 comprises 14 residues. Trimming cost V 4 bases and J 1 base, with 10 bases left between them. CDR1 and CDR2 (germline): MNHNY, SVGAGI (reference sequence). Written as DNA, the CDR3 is TGTGCCAGCAGTTTCTTGGACAAGAACACTGAAGCTTTCTTT. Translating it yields CASSFLDKNTEAFF.

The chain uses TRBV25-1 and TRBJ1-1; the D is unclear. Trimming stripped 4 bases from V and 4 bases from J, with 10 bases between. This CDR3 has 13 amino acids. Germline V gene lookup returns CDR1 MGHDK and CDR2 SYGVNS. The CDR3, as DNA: TGTGCCAGCAGTGTTGAGGTTTCCACTGAAGCTTTCTTT. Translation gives CASSVEVSTEAFF. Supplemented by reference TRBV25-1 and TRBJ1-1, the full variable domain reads EADIYQTPRYLVIGTGKKITLECSQTMGHDKMYWYQQDPGMELHLIHYSYGVNSTEKGDLSSESTVSRIRTEHFPLTLESARPSHTSQYLCASSVEVSTEAFFGQGTRLTVV.

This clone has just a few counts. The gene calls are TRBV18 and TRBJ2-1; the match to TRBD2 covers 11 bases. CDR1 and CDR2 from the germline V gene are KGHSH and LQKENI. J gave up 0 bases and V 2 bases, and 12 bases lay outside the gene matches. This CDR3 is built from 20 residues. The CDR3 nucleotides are TGTGCCAGCTCACCATCTAGACTAGCGGGGATCCTGAGCTCCTACAATGAGCAGTTCTTC. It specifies CASSPSRLAGILSSYNEQFF. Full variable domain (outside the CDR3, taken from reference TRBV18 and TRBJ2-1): NAGVMQNPRHLVRRRGQEARLRCSPMKGHSHVYWYRQLPEEGLKFMVYLQKENIIDESGMPKERFSAEFPKEGPSILRIQQVVRGDSAAYFCASSPSRLAGILSSYNEQFFGPGTRLTVL.

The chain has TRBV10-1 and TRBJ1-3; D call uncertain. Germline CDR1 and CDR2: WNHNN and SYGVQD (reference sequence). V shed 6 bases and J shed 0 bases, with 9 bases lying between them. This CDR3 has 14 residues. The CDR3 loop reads CASRDTGSGNTIYF. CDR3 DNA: TGCGCCAGCAGAGACACCGGCTCTGGAAACACCATATATTTT.

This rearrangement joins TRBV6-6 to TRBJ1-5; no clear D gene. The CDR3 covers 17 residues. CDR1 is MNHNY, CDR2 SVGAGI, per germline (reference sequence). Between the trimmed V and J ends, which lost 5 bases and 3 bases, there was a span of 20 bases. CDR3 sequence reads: CASSPSGLRGNNQPQHF. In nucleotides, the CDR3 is TGTGCCAGCAGTCCCTCAGGACTACGGGGTAACAATCAGCCCCAGCATTTT.

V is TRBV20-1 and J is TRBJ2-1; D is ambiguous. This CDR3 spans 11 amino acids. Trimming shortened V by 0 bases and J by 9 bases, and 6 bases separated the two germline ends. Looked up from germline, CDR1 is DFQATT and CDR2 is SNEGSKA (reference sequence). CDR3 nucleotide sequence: TGCAGTGCTAGAGATCTGGCTGAGCAGTTCTTC. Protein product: CSARDLAEQFF.

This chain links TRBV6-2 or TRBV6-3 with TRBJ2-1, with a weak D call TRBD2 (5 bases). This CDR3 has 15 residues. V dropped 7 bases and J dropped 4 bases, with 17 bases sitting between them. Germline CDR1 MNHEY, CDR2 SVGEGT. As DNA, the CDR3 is TGTGCCAGCACCCCCGGACTGAGATCTTACAATGAGCAGTTCTTC. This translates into CASTPGLRSYNEQFF.

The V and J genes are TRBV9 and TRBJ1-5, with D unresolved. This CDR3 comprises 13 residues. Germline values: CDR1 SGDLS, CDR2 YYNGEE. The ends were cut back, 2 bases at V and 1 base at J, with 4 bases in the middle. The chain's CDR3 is CASSVSSNQPQHF. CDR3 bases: TGTGCCAGCAGCGTTAGCAGCAATCAGCCCCAGCATTTT.

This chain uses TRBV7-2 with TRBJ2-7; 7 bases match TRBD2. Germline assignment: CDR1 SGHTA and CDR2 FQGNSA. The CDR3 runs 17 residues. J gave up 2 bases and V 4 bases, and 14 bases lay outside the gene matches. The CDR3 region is CASSSRTGTNPPYEQYF. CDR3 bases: TGTGCCAGCAGCTCACGGACCGGGACTAACCCTCCCTACGAGCAGTACTTC.

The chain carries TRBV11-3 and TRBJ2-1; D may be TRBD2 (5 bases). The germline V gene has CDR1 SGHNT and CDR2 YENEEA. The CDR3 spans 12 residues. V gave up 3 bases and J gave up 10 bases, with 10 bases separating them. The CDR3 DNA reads TGTGCCAGCAGCTTTCTTGAGGGCGAGCAGTTCTTC. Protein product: CASSFLEGEQFF.

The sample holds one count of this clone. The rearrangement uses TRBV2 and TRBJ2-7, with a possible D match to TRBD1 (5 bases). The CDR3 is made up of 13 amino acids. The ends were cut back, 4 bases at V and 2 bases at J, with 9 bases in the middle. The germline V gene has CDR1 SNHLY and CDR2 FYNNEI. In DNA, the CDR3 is TGTGCCAGCAGTGCCAGGGTACCCTACGAGCAGTACTTC. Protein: CASSARVPYEQYF.

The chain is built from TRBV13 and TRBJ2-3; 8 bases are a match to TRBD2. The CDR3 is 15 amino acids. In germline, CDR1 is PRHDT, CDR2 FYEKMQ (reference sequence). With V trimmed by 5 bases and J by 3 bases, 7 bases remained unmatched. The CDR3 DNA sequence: TGTGCCAGCAGCCCCTCGGGAGGGTCGACAGATACGCAGTATTTT. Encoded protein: CASSPSGGSTDTQYF. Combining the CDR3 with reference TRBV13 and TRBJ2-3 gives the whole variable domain AAGVIQSPRHLIKEKRETATLKCYPIPRHDTVYWYQQGPGQDPQFLISFYEKMQSDKGSIPDRFSAQQFSDYHSELNMSSLELGDSALYFCASSPSGGSTDTQYFGPGTRLTVL.

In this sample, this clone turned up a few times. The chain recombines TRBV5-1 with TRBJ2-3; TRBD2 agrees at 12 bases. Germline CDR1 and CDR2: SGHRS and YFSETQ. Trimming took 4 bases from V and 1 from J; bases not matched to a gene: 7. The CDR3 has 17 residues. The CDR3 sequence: CASSPLTSGGGTDTQYF. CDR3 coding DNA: TGCGCCAGCAGCCCGTTGACTAGCGGGGGAGGCACAGATACGCAGTATTTT.

CDR3 bases: TGTGCCAGCAGCAGCGGGACTAGCGGCCTTCTAAGCACAGATACGCAGTATTTT. It is translated as CASSSGTSGLLSTDTQYF. The genes are TRBV5-4 and TRBJ2-3, with TRBD2 matching over 11 bases. V lost 4 bases, J lost 0 bases, and 10 bases stayed unmatched. Per germline, CDR1 SGHNT and CDR2 YYREEE (reference sequence). CDR3 size: 18 residues. The whole variable domain, remainder taken from reference TRBV5-4 and TRBJ2-3, is ETGVTQSPTHLIKTRGQQVTLRCSSQSGHNTVSWYQQALGQGPQFIFQYYREEENGRGNFPPRFSGLQFPNYSSELNVNALELDDSALYLCASSSGTSGLLSTDTQYFGPGTRLTVL.

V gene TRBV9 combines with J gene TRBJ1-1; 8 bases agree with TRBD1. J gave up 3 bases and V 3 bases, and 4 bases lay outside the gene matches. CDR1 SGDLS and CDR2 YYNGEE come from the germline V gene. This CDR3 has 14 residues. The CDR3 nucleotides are TGTGCCAGCAGCGGGACAGGGTGGGACACTGAAGCTTTCTTT. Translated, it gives CASSGTGWDTEAFF.

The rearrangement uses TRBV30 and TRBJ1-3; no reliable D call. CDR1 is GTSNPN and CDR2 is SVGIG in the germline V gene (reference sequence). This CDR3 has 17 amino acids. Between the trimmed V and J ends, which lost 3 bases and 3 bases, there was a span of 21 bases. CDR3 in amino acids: CAWSRPTSRKFGNTIYF. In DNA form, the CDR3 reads TGTGCCTGGAGCCGTCCGACTAGCCGAAAATTTGGAAACACCATATATTTT. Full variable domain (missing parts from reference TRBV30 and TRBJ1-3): SQTIHQWPATLVQPVGSPLSLECTVEGTSNPNLYWYRQAAGRGLQLLFYSVGIGQISSEVPQNLSASRPQDRQFILSSKKLLLSDSGFYLCAWSRPTSRKFGNTIYFGEGSWLTVV.

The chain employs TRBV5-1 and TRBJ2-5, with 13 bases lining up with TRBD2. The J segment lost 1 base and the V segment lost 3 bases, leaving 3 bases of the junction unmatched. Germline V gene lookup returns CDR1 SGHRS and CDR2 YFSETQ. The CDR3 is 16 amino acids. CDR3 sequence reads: CASSSGLAGAQETQYF. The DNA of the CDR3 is TGCGCCAGCAGCTCCGGACTAGCGGGGGCCCAAGAGACCCAGTACTTC.

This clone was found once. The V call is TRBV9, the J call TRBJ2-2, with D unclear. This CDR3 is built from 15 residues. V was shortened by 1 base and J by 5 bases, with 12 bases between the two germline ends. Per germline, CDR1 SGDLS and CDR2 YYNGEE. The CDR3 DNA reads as TGTGCCAGCAGCGTACGGGTAGACCAGACCGGGGAGCTGTTTTTT. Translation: CASSVRVDQTGELFF.

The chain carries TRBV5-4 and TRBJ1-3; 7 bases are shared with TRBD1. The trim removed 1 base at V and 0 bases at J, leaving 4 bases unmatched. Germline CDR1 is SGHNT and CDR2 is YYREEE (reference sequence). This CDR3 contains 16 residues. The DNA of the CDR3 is TGTGCCAGCAGCTTGAAGACAGGGCTCTCTGGAAACACCATATATTTT. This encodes CASSLKTGLSGNTIYF.

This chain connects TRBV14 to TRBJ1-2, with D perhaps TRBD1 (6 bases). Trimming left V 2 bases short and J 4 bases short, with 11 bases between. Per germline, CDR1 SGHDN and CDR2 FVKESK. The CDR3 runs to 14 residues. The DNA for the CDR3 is TGTGCCAGCAGCCAATCCATGGGGGCCTATGGCTACACCTTC. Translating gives CASSQSMGAYGYTF.

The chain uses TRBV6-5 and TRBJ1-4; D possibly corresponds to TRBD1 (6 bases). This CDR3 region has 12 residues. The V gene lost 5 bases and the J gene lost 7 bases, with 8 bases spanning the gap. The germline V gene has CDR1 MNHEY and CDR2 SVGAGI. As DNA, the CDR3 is TGTGCCAGCAGTCGAGGGGGTGAAAAACTGTTTTTT. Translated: CASSRGGEKLFF.

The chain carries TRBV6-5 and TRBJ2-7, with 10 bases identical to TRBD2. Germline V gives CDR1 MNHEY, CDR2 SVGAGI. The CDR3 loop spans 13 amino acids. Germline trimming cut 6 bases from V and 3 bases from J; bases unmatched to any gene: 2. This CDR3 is CASSWTSGYEQYF. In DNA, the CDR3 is TGTGCCAGCAGCTGGACTAGCGGCTACGAGCAGTACTTC.

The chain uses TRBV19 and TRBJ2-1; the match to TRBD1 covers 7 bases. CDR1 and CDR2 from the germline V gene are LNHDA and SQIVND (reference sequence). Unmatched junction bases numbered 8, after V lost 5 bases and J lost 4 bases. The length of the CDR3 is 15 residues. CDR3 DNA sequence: TGTGCCAGTAGTTTGGGACAGTCTCGGTACAATGAGCAGTTCTTC. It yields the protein CASSLGQSRYNEQFF.

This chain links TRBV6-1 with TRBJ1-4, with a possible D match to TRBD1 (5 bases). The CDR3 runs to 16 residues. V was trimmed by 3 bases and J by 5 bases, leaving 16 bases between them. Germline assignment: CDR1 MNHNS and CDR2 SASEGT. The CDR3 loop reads CASSDRGSEENEKLFF. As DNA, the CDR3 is TGTGCCAGCAGTGATAGGGGCTCCGAGGAAAATGAAAAACTGTTTTTT.

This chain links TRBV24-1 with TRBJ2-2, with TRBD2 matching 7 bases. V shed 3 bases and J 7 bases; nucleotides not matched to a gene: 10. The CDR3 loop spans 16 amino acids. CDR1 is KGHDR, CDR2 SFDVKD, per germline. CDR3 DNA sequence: TGTGCCACCAGTGATAGTGGGAGGGCCGACGTCGGGGAGCTGTTTTTT. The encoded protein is CATSDSGRADVGELFF.

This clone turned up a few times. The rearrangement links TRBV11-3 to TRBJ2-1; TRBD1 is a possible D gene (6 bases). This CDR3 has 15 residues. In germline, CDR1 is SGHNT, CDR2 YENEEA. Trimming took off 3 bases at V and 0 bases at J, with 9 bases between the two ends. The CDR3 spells CASSLRGSSYNEQFF. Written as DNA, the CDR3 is TGTGCCAGCAGCTTGAGGGGGAGCTCCTACAATGAGCAGTTCTTC.

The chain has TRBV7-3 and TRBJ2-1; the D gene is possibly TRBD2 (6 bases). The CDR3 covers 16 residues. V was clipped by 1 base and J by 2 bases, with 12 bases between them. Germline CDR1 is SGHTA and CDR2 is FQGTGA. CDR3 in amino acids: CASSLRLAATYNEQFF. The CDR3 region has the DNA TGTGCCAGCAGCTTAAGGTTAGCGGCCACCTACAATGAGCAGTTCTTC.

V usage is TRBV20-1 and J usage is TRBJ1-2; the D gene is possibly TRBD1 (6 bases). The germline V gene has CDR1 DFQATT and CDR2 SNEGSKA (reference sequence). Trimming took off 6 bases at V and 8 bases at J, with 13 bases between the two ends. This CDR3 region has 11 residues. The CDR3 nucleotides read TGCAGTGCAAAGGACAGTCAGGGCTACACCTTC. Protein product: CSAKDSQGYTF.

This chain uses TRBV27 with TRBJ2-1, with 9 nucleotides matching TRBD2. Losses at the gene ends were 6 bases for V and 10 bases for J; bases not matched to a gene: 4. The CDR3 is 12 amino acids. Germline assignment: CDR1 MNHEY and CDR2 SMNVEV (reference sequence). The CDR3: CASRLAGGEQFF. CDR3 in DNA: TGTGCCAGCAGGCTGGCGGGGGGGGAGCAGTTCTTC.